The 9 T cell receptor beta chains below were found in one sample sequenced in a study of T cells after yellow fever vaccination. TCRdb independently ran MiXCR on the 5' RACE reads; one entry per CDR3 protein. This sample has a few hundred thousand distinct CDR3 sequences, with about 17% found just once. The material was PBMCs, obtained more than 4 days after the first yellow fever vaccination. The receptors stem from a man younger than 35 who received the YFV17D yellow fever vaccine.

The gene calls are TRBV5-1 and TRBJ2-7; 8 nucleotides align to TRBD1. The ends lost 2 bases at V and 5 bases at J; junction bases unmatched: 6. CDR3 length: 14 amino acids. The germline V gene encodes CDR1 SGHRS and CDR2 YFSETQ. The CDR3 bases are TGCGCCAGCAGCTTCCTCCGGGACAGGAACGAGCAGTACGTC. This sequence encodes CASSFLRDRNEQYV.

This rearrangement joins TRBV27 to TRBJ1-6; tentatively, D is TRBD1 (5 bases). Deletions cut 3 bases from V and 0 bases from J, with 15 bases between. The CDR3 length is 18 residues. Per the germline V gene, CDR1 is MNHEY and CDR2 is SMNVEV (reference sequence). CDR3 residues: CASSLGPRGSSYNSPLHF. In DNA, the CDR3 is TGTGCCAGCAGTTTGGGTCCTCGGGGGAGCTCCTATAATTCACCCCTCCACTTT.

The chain employs TRBV28 and TRBJ1-1; D call uncertain. This CDR3 region has 14 residues. Germline V gene data show CDR1 as MDHEN and CDR2 as SYDVKM. V was pared by 6 bases and J by 0 bases, with 11 bases between. The CDR3 region is CASREIALNTEAFF. The CDR3 DNA reads TGTGCCAGCAGGGAGATCGCCTTGAACACTGAAGCTTTCTTT.

The rearrangement joins TRBV3-1 to TRBJ1-5, with D possibly matching TRBD1 (5 bases). Trimming pared 5 bases from V and 4 bases from J, leaving 15 bases between. This CDR3 comprises 15 residues. CDR1 is LGHDT, CDR2 YNNKEL, per germline (reference sequence). The chain's CDR3 is CASSRGFSPNQPQHF. CDR3 in DNA: TGTGCCAGCAGCAGGGGATTTTCCCCAAATCAGCCCCAGCATTTT.

In its sample, this clonotype was seen a few times. The rearrangement links TRBV12-3 or TRBV12-4 to TRBJ1-3; D is undetermined. Trimming removed 5 bases at V and 2 bases at J, with 10 bases between. The CDR3 is 14 residues long. CDR3: CASSVNIAGNTIYF. In DNA, the CDR3 is TGTGCCAGCAGTGTAAATATCGCTGGAAACACCATATATTTT.

This clonotype turned up a few times. The chain is built from TRBV24-1 and TRBJ2-3, with D possibly matching TRBD2 (6 bases). Trimming removed 5 bases from V and 0 bases from J, with 11 bases in between. The CDR3 runs to 15 residues. Germline lookup yields CDR1 KGHDR and CDR2 SFDVKD. Here the CDR3 DNA reads TGTGCCACCAGTGTTCTCGGGAGTAGCACAGATACGCAGTATTTT. It yields the protein CATSVLGSSTDTQYF.

This clonotype was observed a handful of times. J is TRBJ1-5 and V is TRBV2; weak D call: TRBD1 (5 bases). The V gene's germline CDR1 is SNHLY and CDR2 FYNNEI. V was shortened by 1 base and J by 8 bases, with 12 bases between the two germline ends. This CDR3 is built from 14 residues. CDR3 bases: TGTGCCAGCAGTGAAGTTCTGGGCAGGGAGCCCCAGCATTTT. This sequence encodes CASSEVLGREPQHF.

V and J are TRBV4-3 and TRBJ1-1, with D tentatively TRBD1 (5 bases). V dropped 0 bases and J dropped 5 bases, with 10 bases sitting between them. Germline values: CDR1 LGHNA, CDR2 YSLEER. The CDR3 loop spans 14 amino acids. The CDR3 region has the DNA TGCGCCAGCAGCCAAGATGGGGGGTGGACTGAAGCTTTCTTT. Amino acid sequence: CASSQDGGWTEAFF.

The table lists this clonotype with a few counts. The chain employs TRBV6-1 and TRBJ2-2; D perhaps matches TRBD2 (5 bases). The V and J ends lost 7 bases and 5 bases respectively, with 11 bases between them. The CDR3 loop spans 13 amino acids. Germline-derived CDR1 and CDR2 are MNHNS and SASEGT. DNA for the CDR3: TGTGCCAGCACCACGCCGGGGACCGGGGAGCTGTTTTTT. Protein: CASTTPGTGELFF.